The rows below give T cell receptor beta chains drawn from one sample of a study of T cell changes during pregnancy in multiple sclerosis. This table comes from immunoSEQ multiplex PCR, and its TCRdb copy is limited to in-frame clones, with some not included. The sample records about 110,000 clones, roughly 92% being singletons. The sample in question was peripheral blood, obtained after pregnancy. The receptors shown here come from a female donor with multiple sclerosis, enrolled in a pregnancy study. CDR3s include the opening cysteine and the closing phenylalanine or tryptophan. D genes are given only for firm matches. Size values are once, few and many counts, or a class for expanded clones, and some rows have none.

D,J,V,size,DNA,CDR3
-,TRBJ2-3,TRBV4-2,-,TGTGCCAGCAGCTTAGGTGGGACTTCTAGCACAGATACGCAGTATTTT,CASSLGGTSSTDTQYF
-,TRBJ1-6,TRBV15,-,TGTGCCACCAGCAGAAAAGACAGGAGTAATTCACCCCTCCACTTT,CATSRKDRSNSPLHF
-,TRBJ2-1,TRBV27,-,TGTGCCAGCAGTAGCCCTAAAAGTGCCAATGAGCAGTTCTTC,CASSSPKSANEQFF
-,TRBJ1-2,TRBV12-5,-,TGTGCTAGTGGTTTGGAGAGCTATGGCTACACCTTC,CASGLESYGYTF
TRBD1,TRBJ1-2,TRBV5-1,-,TGCGCCAGCAGCTCCGACAGGGTCGGCTATGGCTACACCTTC,CASSSDRVGYGYTF
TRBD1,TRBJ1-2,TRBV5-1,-,TGCGCCAGCAGCTTGGCCTTGGGACAGAGAAGCTATGGCTACACCTTC,CASSLALGQRSYGYTF
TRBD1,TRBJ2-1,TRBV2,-,TGTGCCAGCCCGGGACAGGGAGAGGGTGAGCAGTTCTTC,CASPGQGEGEQFF
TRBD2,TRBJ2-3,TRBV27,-,TGTGCCACCGCCCCGGGACTAGGGGGTACTAGCACAGATACGCAGTATTTT,CATAPGLGGTSTDTQYF
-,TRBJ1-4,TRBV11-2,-,TGTGCCAGCAGCCTTGTAGCGGCCTCGAATGAAAAACTGTTTTTT,CASSLVAASNEKLFF
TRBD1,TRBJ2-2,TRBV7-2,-,TGTGCCAGCAGCAACACAGGGGTTGGCGGGGAGCTGTTTTTT,CASSNTGVGGELFF
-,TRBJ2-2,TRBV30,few,TGTGCCTTAGTCCCCGCGAACACCGGGGAGCTGTTTTTT,CALVPANTGELFF
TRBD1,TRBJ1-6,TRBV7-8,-,TGTGCCAGCGGAGGACAGGTTAATTCACCCCTCCACTTT,CASGGQVNSPLHF
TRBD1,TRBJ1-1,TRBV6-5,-,TGTGCCAGCAGTTACTTACAGGGGACTGAAGCTTTCTTT,CASSYLQGTEAFF
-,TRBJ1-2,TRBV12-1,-,TGTGCCAGCAGGTTTCCCCCCCTCTACACCTTC,CASRFPPLYTF
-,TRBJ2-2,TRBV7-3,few,TGTGCCAGCAGCTTAACGCCCCCGGTCCTAGGCACCGGGGAGCTGTTTTTT,CASSLTPPVLGTGELFF
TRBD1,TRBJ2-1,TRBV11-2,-,TGTGCCAGCAGCTTAGATAGACAGGGCAATGAGCAGTTCTTC,CASSLDRQGNEQFF
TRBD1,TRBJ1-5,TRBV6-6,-,TGTGCCAGTCGAGGGGGCCCGGGCAATCAGCCCCAGCATTTT,CASRGGPGNQPQHF
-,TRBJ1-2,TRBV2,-,TGTGCCAGCAGGGTCGACAGTCCCGCTGGCTACACCTTC,CASRVDSPAGYTF
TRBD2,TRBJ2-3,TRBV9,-,TGTGCCAGCAGCATGACCGGGACTAGCGGGGGGGCGGATACGCAGTATTTT,CASSMTGTSGGADTQYF
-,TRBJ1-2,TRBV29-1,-,TGCAGCGTGATAGACTCCACTTACACCTTC,CSVIDSTYTF
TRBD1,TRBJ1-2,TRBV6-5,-,TGTGCCAGCAGTTTTCGGGGGACAGCCTCCTATGGCTACACCTTC,CASSFRGTASYGYTF
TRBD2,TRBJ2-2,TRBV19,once,TGTGCCAGTAGACTAGCGGGGGGGCCGAGGACCGGGGAGCTGTTTTTT,CASRLAGGPRTGELFF
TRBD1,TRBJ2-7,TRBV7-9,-,TGTGCCAGCAGCTTACTAGGGGGCCAGAGCGAGCAGTACTTC,CASSLLGGQSEQYF
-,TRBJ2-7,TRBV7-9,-,TGTGCCAGCAGCTTACAGGGCTACGAGCAGTACTTC,CASSLQGYEQYF
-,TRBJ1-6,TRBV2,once,TGTGCCAGCAGTACTGGACACAGAAATGTGACACCCCTCCACTTT,CASSTGHRNVTPLHF
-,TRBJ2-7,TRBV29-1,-,TGCAGCGTCGGCGTGGGGGCCGAGCAGTACTTC,CSVGVGAEQYF
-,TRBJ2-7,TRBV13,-,TGTGCCAGCAGCTTTTGGACAGCCTCCTACGAGCAGTACTTC,CASSFWTASYEQYF
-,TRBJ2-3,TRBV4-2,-,TGTGCCAGCAGCCAAGAACTAGAGGCAGATACGCAGTATTTT,CASSQELEADTQYF
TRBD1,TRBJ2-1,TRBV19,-,TGTGCCAGTAGCCTACAGGGGCGCCAGGGCAATGAGCAGTTCTTC,CASSLQGRQGNEQFF
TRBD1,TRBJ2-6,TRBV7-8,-,TGTGCCAGCAGCTTAGCGGGACAGACCCTCTGGGGTGCCAACGTCCTGACTTTC,CASSLAGQTLWGANVLTF
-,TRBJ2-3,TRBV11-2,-,TGTGCCAGCAGCTTAGGGCACAGCACAGATACGCAGTATTTT,CASSLGHSTDTQYF
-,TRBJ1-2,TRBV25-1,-,TGTGCCAGCAATCAGGGGATCAGCGGCTATGGCTACACCTTC,CASNQGISGYGYTF
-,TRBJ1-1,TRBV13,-,TGTGCCAGCAGCTCCGGTACAGGGTTCGGCACTGAAGCTTTCTTT,CASSSGTGFGTEAFF
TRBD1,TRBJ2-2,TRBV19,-,TGTGCCACCACGGGGACAGGGGGCGCCGGGGAGCTGTTTTTT,CATTGTGGAGELFF
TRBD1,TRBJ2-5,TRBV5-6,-,TGTGCCAGCACCATTCCCGGGACAGGGGCTGGGGAGACCCAGTACTTC,CASTIPGTGAGETQYF
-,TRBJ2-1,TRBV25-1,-,TGTGCCAGCAGCGACTGGCTTGGGGAGCAGTTCTTC,CASSDWLGEQFF
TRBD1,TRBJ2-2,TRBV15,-,TGTGCCACCAGCAGTGCCCTAGGACAGGGCGGTACCGGGGAGCTGTTTTTT,CATSSALGQGGTGELFF
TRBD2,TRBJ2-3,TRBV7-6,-,TGTGCCAGCAGCTTCGGACTAGCGGGGGGGCGCACAGATACGCAGTATTTT,CASSFGLAGGRTDTQYF
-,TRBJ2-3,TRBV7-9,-,TGTGCCAGCAGCTTCTACAGGGCGTGGGGCACAGATACGCAGTATTTT,CASSFYRAWGTDTQYF
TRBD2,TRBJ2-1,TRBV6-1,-,TGTGCCAGCAGTGGATGGGCGGGGGGCCCATCTACAAATGAGCAGTTCTTC,CASSGWAGGPSTNEQFF
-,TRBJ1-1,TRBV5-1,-,TGCGCCAGCAGCTTGGACGGGGGGGCAGATAGAACTTTCTTT,CASSLDGGADRTFF
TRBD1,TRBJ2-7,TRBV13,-,TGTGCCAGCAGCTCGGGACAGGGAACCTACGAGCAGTACTTC,CASSSGQGTYEQYF
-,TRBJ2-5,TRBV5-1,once,TGCGCCAGCAGAGAGGCGGAGACCCAGTACTTC,CASREAETQYF
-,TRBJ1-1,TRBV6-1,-,TGTGCCAGCAGTGAAGCGCAATCACGTGCTAGAGCTTTCTTT,CASSEAQSRARAFF
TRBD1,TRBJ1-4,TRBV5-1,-,TGCGCCAGCAGCCTACAGACAGGGGCCCAGGAAAAACTGTTTTTT,CASSLQTGAQEKLFF